Below are 23 T cell receptor beta chains sequenced from a single sample in a study of blood T cell repertoires in COVID-19. Data came from immunoSEQ multiplex PCR; TCRdb stores just in-frame clones and leaves some out. The table has more than 150,000 clones, around 80% seen once; the top ten hold about 7%. What was sequenced was peripheral blood. The receptors shown here come from a human donor in a cohort sampled during active COVID-19.

The chain is built from TRBV15 and TRBJ1-2; TRBD1 agrees at 8 bases. This CDR3 has 16 amino acids. Germline assignment: CDR1 LNHNV and CDR2 YYDKDF (reference sequence). V lost 0 bases and J lost 3; bases outside the gene matches: 6. The DNA for the CDR3 is TGTGCCACCAGCAGAGATCTGAGGGGACAGGACTATGGCTACACCTTC. Translating it yields CATSRDLRGQDYGYTF.

V and J are TRBV10-3 and TRBJ1-1, with 7 bases matching TRBD1. CDR3 length equals 15 residues. The ends lost 0 bases at V and 5 bases at J; junction bases unmatched: 6. CDR1 is ENHRY, CDR2 SYGVKD, per germline. CDR3 residues: CAISESQGGSTEAFF. CDR3 coding DNA: TGTGCCATCAGTGAGTCGCAGGGGGGAAGTACTGAAGCTTTCTTT.

The rearrangement links TRBV6-6 to TRBJ2-5; TRBD2 aligns across 11 bases. Germline-derived CDR1 and CDR2 are MNHNY and SVGAGI (reference sequence). Unmatched junction bases numbered 4, after V lost 2 bases and J lost 5 bases. This CDR3 spans 15 amino acids. Written as DNA, the CDR3 is TGTGCCAGCAGTTACATAGCGGGGGGGCCGGAGACCCAGTACTTC. Encoded protein: CASSYIAGGPETQYF.

The J gene is TRBJ1-4, the V gene TRBV6-5; 8 bases are shared with TRBD1. Germline values: CDR1 MNHEY, CDR2 SVGAGI. The CDR3 totals 15 residues. Trimming took 6 bases from V and 0 from J; bases not matched to a gene: 3. CDR3 region: CASSRQGPTNEKLFF. CDR3 in DNA: TGTGCCAGCAGCCGACAGGGGCCAACTAATGAAAAACTGTTTTTT.

The J gene is TRBJ2-7, the V gene TRBV3-1 (or the pseudogene TRBV3-2), with 9 positions matching TRBD1. V shed 4 bases and J 3 bases; nucleotides not matched to a gene: 7. The CDR3 runs 15 residues. Germline assignment: CDR1 LGHDT and CDR2 YNNKEL (reference sequence). Here the CDR3 reads CASSPLDRGDYEQYF. In DNA form, the CDR3 reads TGTGCCAGCAGCCCTCTGGACAGGGGAGACTACGAGCAGTACTTC.

The chain carries TRBV12-5 and TRBJ1-3; weak D call: TRBD1 (5 bases). Germline-derived CDR1 and CDR2 are LGHNT and FRNRAP. Trimming stripped 6 bases from V and 0 bases from J, with 9 bases between. CDR3 length equals 14 residues. CDR3 DNA: TGTGCTAGTGGCCGGGGGGTCTCTGGAAACACCATATATTTT. This translates into CASGRGVSGNTIYF.

This clone was seen only a few times. The chain uses TRBV7-9 and TRBJ1-4, with D possibly TRBD1 on 6 matching bases. Germline values: CDR1 SEHNR, CDR2 FQNEAQ (reference sequence). Deletions cut 2 bases from V and 5 bases from J, with 6 bases between. CDR3 length: 13 residues. CDR3 DNA: TGTGCCAGCAGCTTAACAGGGAATGAAAAACTGTTTTTT. The encoded protein is CASSLTGNEKLFF.

J is TRBJ1-2 and V is TRBV12-5; perhaps TRBD1 as D (6 bases). The CDR3 is 14 residues long. Trimming shortened V by 0 bases and J by 8 bases, and 13 bases separated the two germline ends. Germline V lookup: CDR1 LGHNT, CDR2 FRNRAP. In DNA, the CDR3 is TGTGCTAGTGGTTTGGTCGGGGGGGCGAAGGGCTACACCTTC. Its protein is CASGLVGGAKGYTF.

The chain couples TRBV19 to TRBJ2-5, with TRBD2 identical over 9 bases. CDR1 is LNHDA and CDR2 is SQIVND in the germline V gene (reference sequence). The CDR3 is 14 amino acids. J was trimmed by 5 bases and V by 5 bases; bases with no gene match: 6. DNA for the CDR3: TGTGCCAGTAGTCCGCTAGCGGGGTCTGAGACCCAGTACTTC. Translated: CASSPLAGSETQYF.

This clone was picked up a small number of times. The rearrangement links TRBV4-1 to TRBJ2-2; 8 nucleotides agree with TRBD1. The junction had 6 bases not matched to a gene; V was cut back by 5 bases and J by 1 base. CDR1 is MGHRA and CDR2 is YSYEKL in the germline V gene. CDR3 length: 16 residues. The CDR3 DNA is TGCGCCAGCAGCGCCCGGGACAGGCAGAACACCGGGGAGCTGTTTTTT. Protein: CASSARDRQNTGELFF.

Written as DNA, the CDR3 is TGTGCCAGCAGTGATTCAAGGGGGGCTTTCTTT. It specifies CASSDSRGAFF. The chain employs TRBV25-1 and TRBJ1-1; D is possibly TRBD1 (6 bases). Germline CDR1 is MGHDK and CDR2 is SYGVNS. With 3 bases removed from V and 11 bases from J, the gap between germline ends came to 10 bases. The CDR3 is made up of 11 amino acids.

This clone has only one observation. This CDR3 is CASILSGTGGDEQYF. The CDR3 DNA sequence: TGTGCCAGCATCCTATCCGGGACAGGTGGCGACGAGCAGTACTTC. The rearrangement links TRBV13 to TRBJ2-7; TRBD1 matches at 8 bases. This CDR3 comprises 15 residues. CDR1 and CDR2 (germline): PRHDT, FYEKMQ (reference sequence). V gave up 7 bases and J gave up 5 bases; unmatched junction bases: 13.

This clone was picked up one time. The V gene is TRBV11-2, the J gene TRBJ1-5; unclear D gene. The CDR3 totals 13 residues. V lost 0 bases and J lost 6, with 6 bases in between. CDR1 is SGHAT and CDR2 is FQNNGV in the germline V gene. CDR3 in amino acids: CASSLDRSQPQHF. For the CDR3, the DNA is TGTGCCAGCAGCTTAGATCGGAGTCAGCCCCAGCATTTT.

J is TRBJ2-3 and V is TRBV7-3, with 15 nucleotides matching TRBD2. Germline V gene data show CDR1 as SGHTA and CDR2 as FQGTGA. This CDR3 is built from 19 residues. Unmatched junction bases numbered 9, after V lost 5 bases and J lost 0 bases. The DNA of the CDR3 is TGTGCCAGCAGCCCCGTGGGACTAGCGGGGGGACTTAGCACAGATACGCAGTATTTT. This sequence encodes CASSPVGLAGGLSTDTQYF.

The rearrangement links TRBV13 to TRBJ1-3; TRBD1 is a possible D gene (6 bases). The CDR3 has 18 residues. Trimming left V 5 bases short and J 0 bases short, with 20 bases between. Germline V gives CDR1 PRHDT, CDR2 FYEKMQ (reference sequence). The CDR3 DNA sequence: TGTGCCAGCAGCCGCCGATCTCTGACAGGATTCTCTGGAAACACCATATATTTT. Translated: CASSRRSLTGFSGNTIYF. The full variable domain, rest sourced from reference TRBV13 and TRBJ1-3, is AAGVIQSPRHLIKEKRETATLKCYPIPRHDTVYWYQQGPGQDPQFLISFYEKMQSDKGSIPDRFSAQQFSDYHSELNMSSLELGDSALYFCASSRRSLTGFSGNTIYFGEGSWLTVV.

The V and J genes are TRBV30 and TRBJ2-1, with D perhaps TRBD1 (6 bases). Trimming removed 3 bases at V and 0 bases at J, with 18 bases between. The CDR3 runs to 17 residues. Germline CDR1 is GTSNPN and CDR2 is SVGIG (reference sequence). As DNA, the CDR3 is TGTGCCTGGAGGATCGGACAGCAACCGAGCTCCTACAATGAGCAGTTCTTC. Amino acids: CAWRIGQQPSSYNEQFF.

This chain joins TRBV29-1 and TRBJ1-5; D is uncertain. Between the trimmed V and J ends, which lost 7 bases and 0 bases, there was a span of 7 bases. CDR1 is SQVTM and CDR2 is ANQGSEA in the germline V gene. The CDR3 sequence is 12 residues long. The CDR3 loop reads CSAQFSNQPQHF. The CDR3 DNA reads as TGCAGCGCACAGTTTAGCAATCAGCCCCAGCATTTT.

This chain connects TRBV21-1 to TRBJ1-6. TRBV21-1 has pseudogene status. The CDR3 has 15 residues. For the CDR3, the DNA is TGTGCCAGCAGCAAAGGGGGAGGGAATAATTCACCCCTCCACTTT. Encoded protein: CASSKGGGNNSPLHF.

The chain combines TRBV21-1 with TRBJ1-4. TRBV21-1 is a listed pseudogene. This CDR3 is 18 amino acids long. CDR3 nucleotides: TGTGCCAGCAGCCGCGGGAGTTTGGATCCCACCGATTATGAAAAACTGTTTTTT. Its protein is CASSRGSLDPTDYEKLFF.

The chain employs TRBV7-3 and TRBJ2-1; D perhaps matches TRBD2 (5 bases). Germline CDR1 is SGHTA and CDR2 is FQGTGA. The CDR3 totals 15 residues. V gave up 3 bases and J gave up 2 bases, with 11 bases separating them. The DNA of the CDR3 is TGTGCCAGCAGCTTTTACGGAGGAACCTACAATGAGCAGTTCTTC. Its translation: CASSFYGGTYNEQFF.

J is TRBJ1-6 and V is TRBV7-9, with 9 bases fitting TRBD1. Germline CDR1 and CDR2: SEHNR and FQNEAQ (reference sequence). Trimming at V came to 5 bases and at J to 10 bases, leaving 9 bases not matched to a gene. The CDR3 totals 15 residues. CDR3 in DNA: TGTGCCAGCAGCACAGGGGGCCCAAGCTCGTCACCCCTCCACTTT. It specifies CASSTGGPSSSPLHF.

The V and J genes are TRBV29-1 and TRBJ1-1; the D gene is possibly TRBD1 (6 bases). Trimming pared 0 bases from V and 1 base from J, leaving 9 bases between. There are 14 residues in the CDR3. Per the germline V gene, CDR1 is SQVTM and CDR2 is ANQGSEA. The CDR3 protein is CSVEDWTANTEAFF. DNA of the CDR3: TGCAGCGTTGAAGACTGGACAGCGAACACTGAAGCTTTCTTT. Full variable domain (rest looked up from reference TRBV29-1 and TRBJ1-1): SAVISQKPSRDICQRGTSLTIQCQVDSQVTMMFWYRQQPGQSLTLIATANQGSEATYESGFVIDKFPISRPNLTFSTLTVSNMSPEDSSIYLCSVEDWTANTEAFFGQGTRLTVV.

This clone was recorded a few times. CDR3 amino acids: CATSRDRGENEKLFF. In nucleotides, the CDR3 is TGTGCCACCAGCAGAGATCGTGGGGAGAATGAAAAACTGTTTTTT. The chain uses TRBV15 and TRBJ1-4; no definite D call. The germline V and J ends were trimmed by 0 bases and 5 bases, with 10 bases remaining between them. CDR1 and CDR2 (germline): LNHNV, YYDKDF (reference sequence). CDR3 length: 15 amino acids.